The 30 T cell receptor beta chains reported below all come from one sample, sequenced in a study of cytomegalovirus exposure and HLA in healthy donors (dated by TCRdb to about 2017). Libraries came from the immunoSEQ multiplex PCR assay. For the multiplex PCR, a mixture combining 60 forward primers for TCR Vbeta segments and 13 reverse primers for TCR Jbeta segments was used. The table was pulled from immuneACCESS by TCRdb, which kept in-frame rearrangements only. Such tables lose some clones; where checked, under half of the loss comes from unresolved V genes, and the rest has no known cause. The sample table lists under 110,000 clones, roughly 74% of them with a count of one. The leading ten clones occupy 2.5% of the sample. Sample: PBMCs. The receptors derive from a middle-aged man in good health and CMV-seronegative.

The CDR3 DNA is TGCGCCAGCAGCCCCCCCTCTCCGGGACAGGGGGCCTATGGCTACACCTTC. Translating gives CASSPPSPGQGAYGYTF. This sequence joins TRBV4-1 and TRBJ1-2, with 12 positions matching TRBD1. In germline, CDR1 is MGHRA, CDR2 YSYEKL. The CDR3 has 17 amino acids. V gave up 4 bases and J gave up 4 bases; unmatched junction bases: 10.

Only a few counts were recorded for this clone. This rearrangement joins TRBV28 to TRBJ2-4; 11 nucleotides line up with TRBD1. V shed 7 bases, J shed 6 bases, and the junction held 2 bases outside the gene matches. The germline CDR1 and CDR2 sequences are MDHEN and SYDVKM. This CDR3 contains 13 residues. CDR3 DNA: TGTGCCAGCACGGGACAGGGGGTAAACATTCAGTACTTC. Its translation: CASTGQGVNIQYF.

The V gene is TRBV4-1, the J gene TRBJ2-5; 13 bases line up with TRBD2. This CDR3 has 17 residues. With V trimmed by 1 base and J by 2 bases, 4 bases remained unmatched. Germline values: CDR1 MGHRA, CDR2 YSYEKL. CDR3 loop: CASSQVTSGRKQETQYF. The CDR3 DNA reads as TGCGCCAGCAGCCAAGTGACTAGCGGGAGGAAACAAGAGACCCAGTACTTC.

The rearrangement uses TRBV10-3 and TRBJ2-3; D perhaps matches TRBD2 (7 bases). Germline V CDR1 and CDR2: ENHRY, SYGVKD. The V gene lost 3 bases and the J gene lost 0 bases, with 25 bases spanning the gap. The CDR3 spans 20 residues. The DNA for the CDR3 is TGTGCCATCAGTGACACGAGCGATTACGGGGGGCTCCTTAGCACAGATACGCAGTATTTT. This sequence encodes CAISDTSDYGGLLSTDTQYF.

The chain employs TRBV2 and TRBJ1-2, with 7 nucleotides matching TRBD1. J was trimmed by 5 bases and V by 1 base; bases with no gene match: 10. Germline CDR1 and CDR2: SNHLY and FYNNEI. CDR3 size: 16 residues. This chain's CDR3 is CASSEGGPGQSYGYTF. DNA for the CDR3: TGTGCCAGCAGTGAAGGGGGTCCGGGACAGTCATATGGCTACACCTTC.

The J gene is TRBJ1-6, the V gene TRBV2; TRBD1 matches 9 bases. Trimming cost V 6 bases and J 10 bases; bases outside gene matches: 10. CDR3 length: 15 amino acids. Germline V gene data show CDR1 as SNHLY and CDR2 as FYNNEI. The CDR3 DNA follows: TGTGCCAGCAGCCGGGGACAGGGAAGCCGCTCACCCCTCCACTTT. This encodes CASSRGQGSRSPLHF.

This clone was counted only a few times. The V and J genes are TRBV27 and TRBJ1-4; 7 nucleotides agree with TRBD1. After removal of 5 bases from V and 8 bases from J, the junction contained 8 bases not matched to a gene. The CDR3 covers 14 residues. Germline loops: CDR1 MNHEY, CDR2 SMNVEV (reference sequence). The CDR3 sequence: CASSTTGVREKLFF. CDR3 nucleotides: TGTGCCAGCAGTACCACAGGGGTTCGAGAAAAACTGTTTTTT.

On this clone: Different DNA sequences within this sample yield the same CDR3. This rearrangement joins TRBV5-1 to TRBJ2-3, with D perhaps matching TRBD2 (7 bases). Trimming pared 3 bases from V and 0 bases from J, leaving 14 bases between. The CDR3 has 16 residues. The germline gives CDR1 SGHRS, CDR2 YFSETQ. CDR3 residues: CASSSSGGPSTDTQYF. The CDR3 coding sequence is TGCGCCAGCAGCTCCTCGGGGGGCCCTAGCACAGATACGCAGTATTTT.

This clone was observed once. The rearrangement uses TRBV2 and TRBJ1-2; TRBD1 aligns across 7 bases. The CDR3 runs 15 residues. Germline loops: CDR1 SNHLY, CDR2 FYNNEI. J gave up 5 bases and V 6 bases, and 12 bases lay outside the gene matches. Here the CDR3 reads CASSLVPGQTYGYTF. The CDR3 coding sequence is TGTGCCAGCAGCCTGGTTCCGGGACAGACTTATGGCTACACCTTC.

This clone has more than one count but fewer than ten. The chain links TRBV5-4 to TRBJ2-1, with D possibly TRBD2 on 7 matching bases. V was trimmed by 5 bases and J by 8 bases, leaving 17 bases between them. Germline V gene data show CDR1 as SGHNT and CDR2 as YYREEE (reference sequence). This CDR3 contains 14 residues. DNA for the CDR3: TGTGCCAGCAGGACCCGGGGGGCGATAGATGAGCAGTTCTTC. As protein: CASRTRGAIDEQFF.

This CDR3 reads CASSLVSHGQGSGGYTF. CDR3 bases: TGTGCCAGCAGCTTAGTTTCCCACGGACAGGGATCGGGCGGCTACACCTTC. The chain employs TRBV7-8 and TRBJ1-2; TRBD1 aligns across 8 bases. Germline CDR1 is SGHVS and CDR2 is FQNEAQ. This CDR3 region has 17 residues. V was pared by 1 base and J by 8 bases, with 15 bases of the junction left unmatched.

The chain carries TRBV20-1 and TRBJ2-5; TRBD2 agrees at 7 bases. The CDR3 sequence is 11 residues long. J lost 5 bases, V lost 3 bases, and 0 bases had no gene match. Germline CDR1 and CDR2: DFQATT and SNEGSKA (reference sequence). CDR3 sequence: CSASSGETQYF. The CDR3 DNA follows: TGCAGTGCTAGTAGCGGGGAGACCCAGTACTTC.

The chain employs TRBV4-1 and TRBJ1-2, with D perhaps matching TRBD1 (6 bases). Germline-derived CDR1 and CDR2 are MGHRA and YSYEKL. V lost 3 bases to trimming and J lost 7 bases, with 21 bases between them. This CDR3 is built from 16 residues. This CDR3 reads CASSQEGTIDFGGYTF. The CDR3 DNA reads TGCGCCAGCAGCCAGGAAGGGACAATAGACTTCGGTGGCTACACCTTC.

The rearrangement uses TRBV19 and TRBJ1-1, with TRBD1 identical over 7 bases. J lost 4 bases, V lost 3 bases, and 2 bases had no gene match. This CDR3 contains 13 residues. Looked up from germline, CDR1 is LNHDA and CDR2 is SQIVND (reference sequence). The CDR3 loop reads CASSIYRGTEAFF. CDR3 nucleotide sequence: TGTGCCAGTAGTATCTACAGGGGCACTGAAGCTTTCTTT.

The chain links TRBV9 to TRBJ2-7; a possible D gene is TRBD1 (6 bases). V lost 2 bases and J lost 0, with 15 bases in between. The germline CDR1 and CDR2 sequences are SGDLS and YYNGEE. The CDR3 totals 16 residues. The chain's CDR3 is CASSVPSQDSSYEQYF. CDR3 in DNA: TGTGCCAGCAGCGTCCCGTCCCAGGACAGCTCCTACGAGCAGTACTTC. Full variable domain (outside the CDR3, taken from reference TRBV9 and TRBJ2-7): DSGVTQTPKHLITATGQRVTLRCSPRSGDLSVYWYQQSLDQGLQFLIQYYNGEERAKGNILERFSAQQFPDLHSELNLSSLELGDSALYFCASSVPSQDSSYEQYFGPGTRLTVT.

The chain combines TRBV5-5 with TRBJ2-5; 9 nucleotides align to TRBD2. The CDR3 is 16 amino acids. With 0 bases clipped from V and 2 bases from J, the junction kept 5 bases outside the gene matches. The germline gives CDR1 SGHKS, CDR2 YYEKEE (reference sequence). CDR3 protein: CASSLAVRGGQETQYF. The CDR3 DNA is TGTGCCAGCAGCTTGGCCGTGCGGGGGGGTCAAGAGACCCAGTACTTC.

This clone occurred once. This chain uses TRBV11-2 with TRBJ1-4, with 8 bases fitting TRBD1. Germline V gene data show CDR1 as SGHAT and CDR2 as FQNNGV. V lost 5 bases, J lost 6 bases, and 8 bases stayed unmatched. The CDR3 is made up of 15 amino acids. The CDR3 bases are TGTGCCAGCAGCCCCCTCGGACAGGGCTATGAAAAACTGTTTTTT. It yields the protein CASSPLGQGYEKLFF.

The gene calls are TRBV11-1 and TRBJ2-5; 7 nucleotides align to TRBD2. The CDR3 loop spans 15 amino acids. V gave up 5 bases and J gave up 5 bases; unmatched junction bases: 11. Germline V gives CDR1 SGHAT, CDR2 FQDESV (reference sequence). CDR3 DNA: TGTGCCAGCAGCCCCCCGGGAAAAGCGGGGGAGACCCAGTACTTC. Translating gives CASSPPGKAGETQYF.

The gene calls are TRBV7-8 and TRBJ2-7; D remains unclear. Germline-derived CDR1 and CDR2 are SGHVS and FQNEAQ. This CDR3 has 11 amino acids. V was trimmed by 4 bases and J by 7 bases, leaving 8 bases between them. CDR3 coding DNA: TGTGCCAGCAGCTCCCCTCGGGAGCAGTACTTC. This encodes CASSSPREQYF.

The CDR3 loop is CASSATLAGGPNEQFF. In DNA, the CDR3 is TGTGCCAGCAGTGCCACCCTAGCGGGGGGGCCAAATGAGCAGTTCTTC. The gene calls are TRBV2 and TRBJ2-1, with 12 nucleotides matching TRBD2. The V and J ends lost 4 bases and 7 bases, in that order; junction bases with no gene match: 8. CDR1 and CDR2 (germline): SNHLY, FYNNEI. The length of the CDR3 is 16 residues.

The chain has TRBV4-2 and TRBJ1-6; 7 bases align to TRBD1. The V segment lost 0 bases and the J segment 0 bases; nucleotides outside the gene matches: 5. Germline assignment: CDR1 LGHNA and CDR2 YNFKEQ. This CDR3 contains 18 residues. The CDR3 reads CASSQEEAGGSYNSPLHF. For the CDR3, the DNA is TGTGCCAGCAGCCAAGAGGAGGCAGGGGGCTCCTATAATTCACCCCTCCACTTT.

V and J are TRBV7-9 and TRBJ1-4; D possibly corresponds to TRBD1 (6 bases). The germline gives CDR1 SEHNR, CDR2 FQNEAQ (reference sequence). Trimming cost V 6 bases and J 8 bases, with 19 bases left between them. This CDR3 contains 15 residues. The CDR3 DNA follows: TGTGCCAGCAGACCTAACAGGGCAGGGGACGAAAAACTGTTTTTT. Translated, it gives CASRPNRAGDEKLFF.

This clone has just a few counts. This chain links TRBV9 with TRBJ1-5; TRBD1 might be the D (5 bases). Between the trimmed V and J ends, which lost 8 bases and 0 bases, there was a span of 18 bases. The CDR3 is 16 residues long. CDR1 SGDLS and CDR2 YYNGEE come from the germline V gene. CDR3 bases: TGTGCCAGGCCTTTAGACAGTTCACTTAGCAATCAGCCCCAGCATTTT. Encoded protein: CARPLDSSLSNQPQHF.

The chain combines TRBV9 with TRBJ2-2; a possible D gene is TRBD2 (6 bases). The CDR3 length is 15 residues. Germline V gene data show CDR1 as SGDLS and CDR2 as YYNGEE. The V gene lost 7 bases and the J gene lost 0 bases, with 13 bases spanning the gap. CDR3 nucleotides: TGTGCCAGCGGCCAGAGACTAGCGAACACCGGGGAGCTGTTTTTT. The encoded protein is CASGQRLANTGELFF.

This chain connects TRBV6-6 to TRBJ2-2, with D perhaps matching TRBD2 (7 bases). The length of the CDR3 is 16 residues. CDR1 is MNHNY, CDR2 SVGAGI, per germline (reference sequence). Trimming stripped 3 bases from V and 6 bases from J, with 17 bases between. CDR3 DNA: TGTGCCAGCAGTTATCGGGGGGCAGGCCTCGCCGGGGAGCTGTTTTTT. Protein sequence: CASSYRGAGLAGELFF.

The V call is TRBV13, the J call TRBJ2-1, with TRBD2 matching over 7 bases. CDR1 and CDR2 (germline): PRHDT, FYEKMQ (reference sequence). V shed 6 bases and J 3 bases; nucleotides not matched to a gene: 8. This CDR3 spans 15 amino acids. The CDR3 is CASSPLGEGYNEQFF. For the CDR3, the DNA is TGTGCCAGCAGTCCTCTCGGGGAGGGCTACAATGAGCAGTTCTTC.

V gene TRBV7-2 combines with J gene TRBJ1-2; TRBD1 matches at 10 bases. The CDR3 spans 15 residues. CDR1 and CDR2 (germline): SGHTA, FQGNSA. Losses at the gene ends were 1 base for V and 5 bases for J; bases not matched to a gene: 4. CDR3 loop: CASSLGQGAWYGYTF. As DNA, the CDR3 is TGTGCCAGCAGCTTAGGACAGGGGGCTTGGTATGGCTACACCTTC.

The chain couples TRBV11-2 to TRBJ2-1, with D perhaps TRBD2 (6 bases). This CDR3 comprises 16 residues. V gave up 1 base and J gave up 2 bases, with 12 bases separating them. Germline CDR1 is SGHAT and CDR2 is FQNNGV. The CDR3 sequence is CASSLVGGRTYNEQFF. The CDR3 DNA reads TGTGCCAGCAGCTTAGTGGGGGGACGGACCTACAATGAGCAGTTCTTC.

This clone appeared a few times. The rearrangement joins TRBV11-2 to TRBJ2-7, with D perhaps TRBD2 (5 bases). Germline V gene lookup returns CDR1 SGHAT and CDR2 FQNNGV. The CDR3 length is 13 residues. V was trimmed by 6 bases and J by 0 bases, leaving 9 bases between them. This CDR3 reads CASRGVRSYEQYF. The DNA for the CDR3 is TGTGCCAGCAGGGGAGTGCGCTCCTACGAGCAGTACTTC.

The chain carries TRBV19 and TRBJ2-1; 9 bases match TRBD2. Losses at the gene ends were 7 bases for V and 7 bases for J; bases not matched to a gene: 17. The CDR3 is 17 residues long. The germline gives CDR1 LNHDA, CDR2 SQIVND (reference sequence). CDR3 nucleotides: TGTGCCAGTACCGGAACTGCGGGGGGGCTACTTGGAAATGAGCAGTTCTTC. This sequence encodes CASTGTAGGLLGNEQFF. Full variable domain (rest looked up from reference TRBV19 and TRBJ2-1): DGGITQSPKYLFRKEGQNVTLSCEQNLNHDAMYWYRQDPGQGLRLIYYSQIVNDFQKGDIAEGYSVSREKKESFPLTVTSAQKNPTAFYLCASTGTAGGLLGNEQFFGPGTRLTVL.